The clone carrying this T cell receptor beta chain was seen repeatedly, ten times or more. With a duration under 2 months, the hyperthyroidism was newly diagnosed in patients aged 18 to 65. RNA transcripts yielded amplified TCR beta CDR3 regions. HTBI primers drove first-round RT-PCR of the TCR CDR3. TCRdb itself ran the multiplex PCR reads through MiXCR, one entry per CDR3 protein. Here the sample spans fewer than 110,000 distinct CDR3 sequences, roughly 15% being singletons. The data stem from a study of T cells in Graves' hyperthyroidism and ophthalmopathy. CDR3 length: 15 residues. V lost 4 bases, J lost 0 bases, and 9 bases lay in between. Germline CDR1 reads KGHDR; CDR2 reads SFDVKD.

The V call is TRBV24-1, the J call TRBJ1-3; the D gene is possibly TRBD1 (6 bases). This TCR derives from a woman aged 50 to 65 with Graves' hyperthyroidism. Specimen: blood. CDR3 in DNA: TGTGCCACCAGTGACCTGGACAGCTCTGGAAACACCATATATTTT. Residues: CATSDLDSSGNTIYF.